The sequence of this T cell receptor beta chain was determined in a study of T cells in Graves' hyperthyroidism and ophthalmopathy. This clonotype has a handful of counts. V shed 4 bases and J shed 8 bases, with 20 bases lying between them. From germline, CDR1 is LGHDT and CDR2 YNNKEL (reference sequence). The CDR3 runs to 15 residues. TCR beta CDR3 region amplification was performed from RNA transcripts. The study used the HTBI primer set for a first-round RT-PCR of the TCR CDR3. TCRdb called the multiplex PCR reads again in MiXCR, with one record for every CDR3 protein. The sample contains a few hundred thousand distinct CDR3 sequences, less than 25% of which appear only once.

The specimen was blood. The sequence derives from a man aged 18 to 30 with Graves' hyperthyroidism. V usage is TRBV3-1 and J usage is TRBJ1-2; unclear D gene. CDR3 nucleotides: TGTGCCAGCAGCCCGTACCCCGGGATCTCCGGCGGCTACACCTTC. Amino acid sequence: CASSPYPGISGGYTF.